Listed below are T cell receptor beta chains from one sample, sequenced in a study of shared clonotypes between healthy human individuals. Data came from immunoSEQ multiplex PCR; TCRdb stores just in-frame clones and leaves some out. The sample gives some 1,100,000 clones, approximately 80% of which show up once; 0.52% is in the top ten. Sequenced sample: memory CD4+ T cells from PBMCs. All receptors come from a man younger than 35 in good health. Some clones in this sample may be carry-over from other donors' samples. CDR3s include the opening cysteine and the closing phenylalanine or tryptophan. D genes are given only for firm matches. Clone size appears in some rows only: once, few, many, or a class for an expanded clone.

cdr3_length j_call d_call v_call clone_size cdr3_nt cdr3_aa
15 TRBJ1-1 TRBD1 TRBV27 NA TGTGCCAGCAGTCCGGGGACAGGCCGGCCCATAAAAGCTTTCTTT CASSPGTGRPIKAFF
16 TRBJ1-2 NA TRBV18 few TGTGCCAGCTCACCATCCTCGGCAGGGAACTTCTATGGCTACACCTTC CASSPSSAGNFYGYTF
14 TRBJ1-5 NA TRBV28 NA TGTGCCAGCAGTGGCGACGGTATGAATCAGCCCCAGCATTTT CASSGDGMNQPQHF
13 TRBJ2-6 NA TRBV27 NA TGTGCCAGTAACAGGGCAGGGGCCAACGTCCTGACTTTC CASNRAGANVLTF
15 TRBJ2-3 TRBD1 TRBV5-1 NA TGCGCCAGCAGCCTTACAGGGGGCTGGACAGATACGCAGTATTTT CASSLTGGWTDTQYF
16 TRBJ2-5 TRBD2 TRBV30 NA TGTGCCTGGAGTGACGGACTAGCGGGAGGTCAGGAGACCCAGTACTTC CAWSDGLAGGQETQYF
12 TRBJ2-1 TRBD1 TRBV29-1 NA TGCAGCGTTGACAGGGGGTTGGATGAGCAGTTCTTC CSVDRGLDEQFF
18 TRBJ1-5 NA TRBV9 NA TGTGCCAGCAGCGTAGCTGTGACCGCTCTCTATAGCAATCAGCCCCAGCATTTT CASSVAVTALYSNQPQHF
17 TRBJ2-1 TRBD2 TRBV15 NA TGTGCCACCAGCAGAGAATTGCGGCGGGAGGGCTTCAATGAGCAGTTCTTC CATSRELRREGFNEQFF
16 TRBJ1-5 NA TRBV12-2 NA TGTGCAAGTCGCTTAGAGGCAGGGCTTGGCAATCAGCCCCAGCATTTT CASRLEAGLGNQPQHF
19 TRBJ1-1 NA TRBV18 NA TGTGCCAGCTCACCTAGGCGGGGCGGACCCCAAGGAATGAACACTGAAGCTTTCTTT CASSPRRGGPQGMNTEAFF
16 TRBJ2-3 NA TRBV9 NA TGTGCCAGCAGCGTAGTGGCTGGACTAAGCACAGATACGCAGTATTTT CASSVVAGLSTDTQYF
14 TRBJ2-7 NA TRBV6-1 few TGTGCCAGCAGGCCCGAGATCCCATCCGCCGAGCAGTACTTC CASRPEIPSAEQYF
15 TRBJ2-4 NA TRBV28 NA TGTGCCAGCAGTTTCCAGGGCCTGGGCGGAAACATTCAGTACTTC CASSFQGLGGNIQYF
12 TRBJ2-7 NA TRBV5-1 NA TGCGCCAGCAGCTTAACGCAGGGGGAGCAGTACTTC CASSLTQGEQYF